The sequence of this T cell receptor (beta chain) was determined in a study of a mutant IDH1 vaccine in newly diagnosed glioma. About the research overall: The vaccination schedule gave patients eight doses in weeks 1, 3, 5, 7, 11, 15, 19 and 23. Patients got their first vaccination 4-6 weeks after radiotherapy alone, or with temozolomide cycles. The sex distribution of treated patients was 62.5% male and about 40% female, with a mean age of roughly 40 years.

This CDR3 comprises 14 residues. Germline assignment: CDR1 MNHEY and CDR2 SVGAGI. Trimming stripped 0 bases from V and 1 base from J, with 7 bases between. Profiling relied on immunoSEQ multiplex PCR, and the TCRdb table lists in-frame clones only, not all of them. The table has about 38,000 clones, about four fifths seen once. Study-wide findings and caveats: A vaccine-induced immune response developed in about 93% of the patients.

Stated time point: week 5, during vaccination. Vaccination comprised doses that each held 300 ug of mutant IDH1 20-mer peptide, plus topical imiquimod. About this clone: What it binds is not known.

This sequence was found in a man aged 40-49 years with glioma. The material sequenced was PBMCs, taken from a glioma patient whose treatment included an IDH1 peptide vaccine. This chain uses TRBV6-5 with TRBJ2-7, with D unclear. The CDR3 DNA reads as TGTGCCAGCAGTTACTCGCTGGGTTCCTACGAGCAGTACTTC. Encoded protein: CASSYSLGSYEQYF.